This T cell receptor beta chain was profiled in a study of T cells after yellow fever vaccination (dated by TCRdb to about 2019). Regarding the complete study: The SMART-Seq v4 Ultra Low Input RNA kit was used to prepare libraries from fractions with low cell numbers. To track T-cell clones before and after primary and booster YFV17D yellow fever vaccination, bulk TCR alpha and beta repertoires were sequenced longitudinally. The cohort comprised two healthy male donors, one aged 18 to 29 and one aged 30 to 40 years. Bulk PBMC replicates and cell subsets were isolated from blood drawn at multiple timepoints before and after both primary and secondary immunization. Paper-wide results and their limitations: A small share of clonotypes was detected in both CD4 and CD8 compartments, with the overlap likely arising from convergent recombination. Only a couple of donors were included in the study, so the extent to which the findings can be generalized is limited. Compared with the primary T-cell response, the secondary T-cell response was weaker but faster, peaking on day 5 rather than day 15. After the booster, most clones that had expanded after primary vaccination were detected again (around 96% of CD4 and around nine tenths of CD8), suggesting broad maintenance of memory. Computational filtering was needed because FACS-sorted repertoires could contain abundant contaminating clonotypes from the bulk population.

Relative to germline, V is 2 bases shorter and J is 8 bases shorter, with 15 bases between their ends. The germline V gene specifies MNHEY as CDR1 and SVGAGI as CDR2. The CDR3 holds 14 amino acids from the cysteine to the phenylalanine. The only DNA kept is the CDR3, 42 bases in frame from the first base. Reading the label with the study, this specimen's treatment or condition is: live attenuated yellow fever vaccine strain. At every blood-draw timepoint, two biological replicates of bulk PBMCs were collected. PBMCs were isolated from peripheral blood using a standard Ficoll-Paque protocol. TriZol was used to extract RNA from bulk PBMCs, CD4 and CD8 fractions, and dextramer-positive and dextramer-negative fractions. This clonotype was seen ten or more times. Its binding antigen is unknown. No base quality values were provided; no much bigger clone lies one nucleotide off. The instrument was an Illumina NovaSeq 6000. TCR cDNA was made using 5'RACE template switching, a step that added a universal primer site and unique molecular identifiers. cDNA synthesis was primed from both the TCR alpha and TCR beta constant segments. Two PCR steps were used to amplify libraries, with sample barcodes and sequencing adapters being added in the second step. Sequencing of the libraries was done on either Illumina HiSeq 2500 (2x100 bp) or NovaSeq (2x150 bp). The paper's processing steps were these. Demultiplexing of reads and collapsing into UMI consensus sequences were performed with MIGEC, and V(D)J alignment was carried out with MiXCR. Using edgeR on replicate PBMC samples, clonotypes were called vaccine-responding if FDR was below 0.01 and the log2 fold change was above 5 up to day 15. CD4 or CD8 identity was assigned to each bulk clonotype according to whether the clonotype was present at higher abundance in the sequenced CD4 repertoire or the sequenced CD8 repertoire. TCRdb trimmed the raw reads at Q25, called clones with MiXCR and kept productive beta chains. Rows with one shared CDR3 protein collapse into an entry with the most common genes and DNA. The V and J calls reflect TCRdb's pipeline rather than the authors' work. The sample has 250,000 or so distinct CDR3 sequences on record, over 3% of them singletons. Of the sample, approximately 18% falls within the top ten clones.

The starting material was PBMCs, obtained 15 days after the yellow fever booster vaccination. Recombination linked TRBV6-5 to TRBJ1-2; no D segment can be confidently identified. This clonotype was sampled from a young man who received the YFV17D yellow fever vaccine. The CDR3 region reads CASSYGILTGGYTF. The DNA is TGTGCCAGCAGTTACGGCATACTAACGGGAGGCTACACCTTC.